This TCR beta chain was identified in a study of T cells after yellow fever vaccination. Whole-study context: For low cell numbers, libraries were made with SMART-Seq v4 Ultra Low Input.

This CDR3 spans 14 amino acids. The germline V gene encodes CDR1 SGHAT and CDR2 FQNNGV. Trimming removed 1 base from V and 6 bases from J, with 7 bases in between. In this sample, this clonotype turned up many times. TCRdb processed the 5' RACE reads anew with MiXCR; each CDR3 protein has one entry. Here the sample spans approximately 150,000 distinct CDR3 sequences, roughly 6.4% being singletons. V usage is TRBV11-2 and J usage is TRBJ1-6; D perhaps matches TRBD1 (5 bases). Sequencing used CD4+ T cells sorted from PBMCs, obtained on the day of the first yellow fever vaccination. This clonotype was sampled from a man in his late teens or twenties who received the YFV17D yellow fever vaccine. The CDR3 region has the DNA TGTGCCAGCAGCTTAGGCAGGGTTAATTCACCCCTCCACTTT. Protein sequence: CASSLGRVNSPLHF.